This T cell receptor (beta chain) was identified during a study of cytomegalovirus exposure and HLA in healthy donors. Whole-study results and caveats: The authors later linked a missense DCLRE1C variant to TCR beta V- and J-gene trimming. An analysis done earlier found most TCR beta V segments productive about 87% or about 30% of the time.

Donors in the study were healthy people who gave bone marrow. The PCR employed 60 Vbeta primers together with 13 Jbeta primers. This table comes from immunoSEQ multiplex PCR, and its TCRdb copy is limited to in-frame clones, with some not included. The sample shows about 180,000 clones, 76% of them seen only once. The CDR3 spans 14 residues. Germline CDR1 is SGDLS and CDR2 is YYNGEE. The V gene lost 2 bases and the J gene lost 5 bases, with 13 bases spanning the gap. Comments on this clone: Its antigen remains unknown.

The receptor comes from a man aged 18 to 30 in good health and CMV-seronegative. V and J are TRBV9 and TRBJ1-1, with D possibly matching TRBD1 (6 bases). Sample: PBMCs. The CDR3 nucleotides are TGTGCCAGCAGCGTCGGGCCAGGGGAAACTGAAGCTTTCTTT. Translation: CASSVGPGETEAFF.